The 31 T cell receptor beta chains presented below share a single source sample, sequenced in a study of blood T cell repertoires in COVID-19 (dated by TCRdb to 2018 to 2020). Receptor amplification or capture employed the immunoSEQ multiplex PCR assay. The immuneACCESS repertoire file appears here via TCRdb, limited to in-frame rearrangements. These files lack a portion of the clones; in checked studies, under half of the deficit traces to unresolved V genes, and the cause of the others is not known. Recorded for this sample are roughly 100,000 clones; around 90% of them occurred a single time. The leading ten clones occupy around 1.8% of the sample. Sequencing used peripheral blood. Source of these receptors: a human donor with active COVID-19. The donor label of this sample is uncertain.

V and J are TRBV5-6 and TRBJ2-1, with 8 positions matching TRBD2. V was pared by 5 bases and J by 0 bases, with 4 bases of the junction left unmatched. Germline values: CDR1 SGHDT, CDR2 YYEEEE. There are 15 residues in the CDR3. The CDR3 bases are TGTGCCAGCAGTCCAGGGACTAGCTCCTACAATGAGCAGTTCTTC. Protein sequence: CASSPGTSSYNEQFF.

CDR3 in DNA: TGCAGCGTGAGCGGGGGGGCCTACAATGAGCAGTTCTTC. It is translated as CSVSGGAYNEQFF. The rearrangement joins TRBV29-1 to TRBJ2-1; 10 nucleotides agree with TRBD2. The V gene's germline CDR1 is SQVTM and CDR2 ANQGSEA. The junction had 1 base not matched to a gene; V was cut back by 6 bases and J by 2 bases. CDR3 length: 13 residues.

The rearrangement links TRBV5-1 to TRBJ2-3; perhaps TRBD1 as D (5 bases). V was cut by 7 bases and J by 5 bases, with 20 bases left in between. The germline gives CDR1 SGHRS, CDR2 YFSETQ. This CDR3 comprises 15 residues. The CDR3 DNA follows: TGCGCCAGCGCTGCGGATGCGCGTCAGGGAGATACGCAGTATTTT. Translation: CASAADARQGDTQYF.

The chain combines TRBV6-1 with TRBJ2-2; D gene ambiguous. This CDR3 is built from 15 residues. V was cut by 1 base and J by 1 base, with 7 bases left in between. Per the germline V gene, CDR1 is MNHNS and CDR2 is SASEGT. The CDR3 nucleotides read TGTGCCAGCAGTGAAGTGCCGGGGAACACCGGGGAGCTGTTTTTT. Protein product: CASSEVPGNTGELFF.

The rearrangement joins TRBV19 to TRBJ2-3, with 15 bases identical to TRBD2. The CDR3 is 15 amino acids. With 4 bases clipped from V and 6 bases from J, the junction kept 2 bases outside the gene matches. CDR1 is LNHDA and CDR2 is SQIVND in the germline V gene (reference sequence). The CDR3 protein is CASSKGLAGGDTQYF. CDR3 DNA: TGTGCCAGTAGTAAAGGACTAGCGGGGGGGGATACGCAGTATTTT.

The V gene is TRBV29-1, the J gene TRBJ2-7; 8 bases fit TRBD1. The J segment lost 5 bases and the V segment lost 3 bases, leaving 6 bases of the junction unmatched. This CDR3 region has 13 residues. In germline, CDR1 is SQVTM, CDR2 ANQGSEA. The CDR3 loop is CSVDRGRGDEQYF. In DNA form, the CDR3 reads TGCAGCGTTGACAGGGGGCGCGGCGACGAGCAGTACTTC.

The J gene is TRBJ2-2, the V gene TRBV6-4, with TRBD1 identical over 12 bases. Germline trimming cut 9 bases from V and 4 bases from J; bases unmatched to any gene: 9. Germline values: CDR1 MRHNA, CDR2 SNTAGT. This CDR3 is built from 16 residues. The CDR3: CARRNGTGGITGELFF. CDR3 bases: TGTGCCAGAAGGAACGGGACAGGGGGCATCACCGGGGAGCTGTTTTTT.

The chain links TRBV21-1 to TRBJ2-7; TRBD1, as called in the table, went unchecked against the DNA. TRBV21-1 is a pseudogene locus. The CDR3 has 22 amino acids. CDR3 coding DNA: TGTGCCAGCAGCAAAGATATTGTTCCTGGACAGGGGCCACGCTGGGTCGGCTACGAGCAGTACTTC. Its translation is CASSKDIVPGQGPRWVGYEQYF.

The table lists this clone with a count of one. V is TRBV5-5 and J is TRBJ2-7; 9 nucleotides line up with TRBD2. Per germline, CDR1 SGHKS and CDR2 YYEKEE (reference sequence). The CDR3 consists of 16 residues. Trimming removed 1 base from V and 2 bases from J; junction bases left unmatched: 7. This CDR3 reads CASSLRLAGITYEQYF. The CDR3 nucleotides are TGTGCCAGCAGCTTGCGTCTAGCGGGGATTACCTACGAGCAGTACTTC.

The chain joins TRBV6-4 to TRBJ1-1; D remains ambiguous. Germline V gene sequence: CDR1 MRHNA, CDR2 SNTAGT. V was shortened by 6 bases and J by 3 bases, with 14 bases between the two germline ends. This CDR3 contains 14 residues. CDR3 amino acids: CASRREGGDTEAFF. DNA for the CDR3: TGTGCCAGCAGAAGGGAGGGCGGAGACACTGAAGCTTTCTTT.

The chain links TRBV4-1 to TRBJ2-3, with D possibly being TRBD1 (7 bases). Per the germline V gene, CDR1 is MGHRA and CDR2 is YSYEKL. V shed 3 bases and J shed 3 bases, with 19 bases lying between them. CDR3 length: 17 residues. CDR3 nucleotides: TGCGCCAGCAGCCAGGAGGGGGCGCGGACGAAGACAGATACGCAGTATTTT. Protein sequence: CASSQEGARTKTDTQYF.

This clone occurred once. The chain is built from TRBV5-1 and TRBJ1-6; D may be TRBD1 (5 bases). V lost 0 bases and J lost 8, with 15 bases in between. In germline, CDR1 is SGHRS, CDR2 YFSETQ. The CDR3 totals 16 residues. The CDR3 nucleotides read TGCGCCAGCAGCTTGGAGTCTTACCGGGGGTATTCACCCCTCCACTTT. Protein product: CASSLESYRGYSPLHF.

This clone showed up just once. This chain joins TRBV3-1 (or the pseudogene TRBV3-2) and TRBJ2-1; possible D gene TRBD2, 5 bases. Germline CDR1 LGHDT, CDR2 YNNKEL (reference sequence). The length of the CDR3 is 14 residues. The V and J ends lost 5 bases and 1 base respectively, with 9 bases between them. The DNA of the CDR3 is TGTGCCAGCAGCGATGCGGGTTCCTACAATGAGCAGTTCTTC. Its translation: CASSDAGSYNEQFF.

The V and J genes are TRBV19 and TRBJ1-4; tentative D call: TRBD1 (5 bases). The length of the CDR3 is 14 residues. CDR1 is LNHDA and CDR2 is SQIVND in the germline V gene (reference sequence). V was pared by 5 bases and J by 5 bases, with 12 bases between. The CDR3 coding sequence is TGTGCCAGTAGTCAGCTGACAGCCAATGAAAAACTGTTTTTT. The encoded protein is CASSQLTANEKLFF. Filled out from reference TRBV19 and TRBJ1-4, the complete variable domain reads DGGITQSPKYLFRKEGQNVTLSCEQNLNHDAMYWYRQDPGQGLRLIYYSQIVNDFQKGDIAEGYSVSREKKESFPLTVTSAQKNPTAFYLCASSQLTANEKLFFGSGTQLSVL.

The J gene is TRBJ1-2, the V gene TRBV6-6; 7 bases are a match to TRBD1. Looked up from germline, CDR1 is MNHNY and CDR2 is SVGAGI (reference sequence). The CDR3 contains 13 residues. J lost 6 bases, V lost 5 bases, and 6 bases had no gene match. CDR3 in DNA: TGTGCCAGCAGTCCCACAGGGGTGAATGGCTACACCTTC. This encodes CASSPTGVNGYTF.

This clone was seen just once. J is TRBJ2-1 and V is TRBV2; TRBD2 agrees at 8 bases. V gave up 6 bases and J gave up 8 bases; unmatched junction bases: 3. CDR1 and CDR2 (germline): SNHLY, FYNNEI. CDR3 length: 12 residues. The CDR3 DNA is TGTGCCAGCAGCGGGAGGGGATATGAGCAGTTCTTC. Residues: CASSGRGYEQFF.

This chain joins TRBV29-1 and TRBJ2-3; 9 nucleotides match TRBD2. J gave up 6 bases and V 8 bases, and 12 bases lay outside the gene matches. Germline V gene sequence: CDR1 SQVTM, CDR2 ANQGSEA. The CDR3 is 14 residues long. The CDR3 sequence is CSLLAGGPGDTQYF. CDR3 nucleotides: TGCAGCCTCCTCGCGGGGGGGCCAGGGGATACGCAGTATTTT.

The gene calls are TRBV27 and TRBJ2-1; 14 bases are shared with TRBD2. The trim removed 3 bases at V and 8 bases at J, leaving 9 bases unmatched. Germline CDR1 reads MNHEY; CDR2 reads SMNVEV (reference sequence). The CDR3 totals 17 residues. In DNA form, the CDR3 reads TGTGCCAGCAGTTTCCTCCGACTAGCGGGGGGGCCCGATGAGCAGTTCTTC. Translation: CASSFLRLAGGPDEQFF.

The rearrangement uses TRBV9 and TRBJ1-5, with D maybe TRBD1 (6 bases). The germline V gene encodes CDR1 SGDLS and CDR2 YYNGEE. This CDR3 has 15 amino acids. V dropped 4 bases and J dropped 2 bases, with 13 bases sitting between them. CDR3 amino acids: CASSSSGAGNQPQHF. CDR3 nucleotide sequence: TGTGCCAGCAGCTCGTCAGGGGCCGGCAATCAGCCCCAGCATTTT. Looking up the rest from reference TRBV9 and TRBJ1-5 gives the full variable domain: DSGVTQTPKHLITATGQRVTLRCSPRSGDLSVYWYQQSLDQGLQFLIQYYNGEERAKGNILERFSAQQFPDLHSELNLSSLELGDSALYFCASSSSGAGNQPQHFGDGTRLSIL.

CDR3 nucleotides: TGCGCCAGCAGCCTCATTAGGGAGGACGAGCAGTACTTC. Its protein product is CASSLIREDEQYF. The chain recombines TRBV5-1 with TRBJ2-7, with D possibly matching TRBD2 (6 bases). Germline-derived CDR1 and CDR2 are SGHRS and YFSETQ. The CDR3 is 13 residues long. Trimming cost V 4 bases and J 5 bases, with 13 bases left between them.

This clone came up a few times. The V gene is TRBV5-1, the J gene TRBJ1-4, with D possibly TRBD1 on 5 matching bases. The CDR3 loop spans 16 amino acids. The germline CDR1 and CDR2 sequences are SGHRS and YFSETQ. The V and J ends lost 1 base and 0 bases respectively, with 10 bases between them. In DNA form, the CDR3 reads TGCGCCAGCAGCTTGTCCGACAGAGCAACTAATGAAAAACTGTTTTTT. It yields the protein CASSLSDRATNEKLFF.

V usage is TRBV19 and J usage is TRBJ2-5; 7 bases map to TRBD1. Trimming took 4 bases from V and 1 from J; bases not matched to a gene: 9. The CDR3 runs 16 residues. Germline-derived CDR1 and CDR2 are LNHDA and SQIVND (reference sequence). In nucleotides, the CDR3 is TGTGCCAGTAGTACCCTCCCTGGGACAGTCCAAGAGACCCAGTACTTC. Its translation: CASSTLPGTVQETQYF.

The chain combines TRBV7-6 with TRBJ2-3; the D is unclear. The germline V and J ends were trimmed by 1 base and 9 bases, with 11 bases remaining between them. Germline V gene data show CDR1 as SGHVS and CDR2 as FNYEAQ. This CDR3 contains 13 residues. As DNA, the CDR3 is TGTGCCAGCAGCTTAGGAGCAAGAGGCACGCAGTATTTT. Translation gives CASSLGARGTQYF.

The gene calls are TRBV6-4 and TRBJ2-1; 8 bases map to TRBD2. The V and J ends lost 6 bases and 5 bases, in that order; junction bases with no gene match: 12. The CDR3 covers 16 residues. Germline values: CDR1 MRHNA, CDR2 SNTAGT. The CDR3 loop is CASSRTGLELNNEQFF. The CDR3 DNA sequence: TGTGCCAGCAGCCGGACGGGACTAGAGTTGAACAATGAGCAGTTCTTC.

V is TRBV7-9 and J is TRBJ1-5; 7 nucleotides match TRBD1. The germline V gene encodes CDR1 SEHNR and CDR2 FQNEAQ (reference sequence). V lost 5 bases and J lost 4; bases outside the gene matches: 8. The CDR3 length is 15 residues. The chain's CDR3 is CASSKQGVGNQPQHF. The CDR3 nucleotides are TGTGCCAGCAGCAAGCAGGGGGTAGGAAATCAGCCCCAGCATTTT.

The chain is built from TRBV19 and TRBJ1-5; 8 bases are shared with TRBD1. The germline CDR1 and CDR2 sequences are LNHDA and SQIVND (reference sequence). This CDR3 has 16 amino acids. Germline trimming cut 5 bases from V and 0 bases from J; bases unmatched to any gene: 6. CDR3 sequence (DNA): TGTGCCAGTAGTCCGGGGACAGGTCTTAGCAATCAGCCCCAGCATTTT. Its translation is CASSPGTGLSNQPQHF.

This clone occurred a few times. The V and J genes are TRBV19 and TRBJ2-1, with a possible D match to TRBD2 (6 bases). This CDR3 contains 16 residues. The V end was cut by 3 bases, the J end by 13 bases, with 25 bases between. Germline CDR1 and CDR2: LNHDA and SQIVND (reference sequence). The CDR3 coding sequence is TGTGCCAGTAGTATCCCTCGTATCAGGGAGGCCTTTCCCCAGTTCTTC. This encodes CASSIPRIREAFPQFF.

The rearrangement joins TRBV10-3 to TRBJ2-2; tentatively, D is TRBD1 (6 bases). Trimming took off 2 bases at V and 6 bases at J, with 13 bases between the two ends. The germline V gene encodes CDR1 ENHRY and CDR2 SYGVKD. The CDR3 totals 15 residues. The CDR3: CAISERQVIPGELFF. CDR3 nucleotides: TGTGCCATCAGTGAGCGACAGGTCATCCCCGGGGAGCTGTTTTTT.

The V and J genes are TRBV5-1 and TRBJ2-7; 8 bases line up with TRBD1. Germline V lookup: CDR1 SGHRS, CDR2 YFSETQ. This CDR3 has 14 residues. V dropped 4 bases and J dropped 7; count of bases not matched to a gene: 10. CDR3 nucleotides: TGCGCCAGCAGCATCGGGACAGGAATGGGGGAGCAGTACTTC. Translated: CASSIGTGMGEQYF.

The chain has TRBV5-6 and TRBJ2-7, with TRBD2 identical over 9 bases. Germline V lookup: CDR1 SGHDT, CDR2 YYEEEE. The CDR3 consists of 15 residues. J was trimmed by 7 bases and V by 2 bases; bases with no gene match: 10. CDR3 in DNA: TGTGCCAGCAGCTTAGGTAGCGGGGGCCTGGGGGAGCAGTACTTC. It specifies CASSLGSGGLGEQYF.

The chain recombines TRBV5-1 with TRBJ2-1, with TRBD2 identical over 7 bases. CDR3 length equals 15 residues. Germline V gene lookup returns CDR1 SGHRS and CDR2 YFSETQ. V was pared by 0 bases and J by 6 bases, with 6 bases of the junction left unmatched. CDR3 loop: CASSLVGGGSNEQFF. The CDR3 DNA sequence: TGCGCCAGCAGCTTGGTTGGCGGGGGAAGCAATGAGCAGTTCTTC.